The T cell receptor (beta chain) under discussion was sequenced for a study of T-cell reconstitution after alpha-beta-depleted transplantation in children. Construction of the TCRbeta library involved unique molecular identifiers. From the PCR reads, TCRdb called clonotypes with MiXCR, one entry per CDR3 protein. The repertoire holds hundreds of thousands of distinct CDR3 sequences, with around 16% as singletons. Germline trimming cut 6 bases from V and 5 bases from J; bases unmatched to any gene: 10. Germline lookup yields CDR1 DFQATT and CDR2 SNEGSKA (reference sequence). This CDR3 is 13 amino acids long.

The sequence was obtained from a human donor who donated a stem cell graft to a child with acute myeloid leukemia. The chain links TRBV20-1 to TRBJ2-7; TRBD1 aligns across 7 bases. This specimen consisted of PBMCs from the stem cell graft donor, obtained from the stem cell graft. CDR3 amino acids: CSARTGASDEQYF. As DNA, the CDR3 is TGCAGTGCCAGGACAGGCGCATCCGACGAGCAGTACTTC.